This TCR beta chain stems from a study of CD8+CD57+ T cells in acquired aplastic anemia listed by TCRdb under 2018. Regarding the complete study: A mean of roughly 2.9 ug of DNA, ranging from 0.2 to 27.4 ug, was extracted from sorted CD4+ and CD8+ cells. An average of about 10 million reads for CD4+ cells and 11 million to 13 million reads for CD8+ cells was obtained from healthy donor samples.

Looking up the germline V gene (reference sequence) yields CDR1 LNHNV and CDR2 YYDKDF. V is shortened by 1 base, J by 4 bases, and the region joining them spans 19 bases. There are 17 amino acids in the CDR3, from cysteine to phenylalanine inclusive. Only the CDR3 DNA stays, 51 bases, in frame from base 1. What the work shows at the level of the full study, not this receptor alone: Around 27 CD8+ CDR3 sequences were found to be shared between patients and controls, but these sequences appeared to be highly expressed in patients and within the immunodominant clones of the patients. No significant difference in CD8+ Simpson's diversity was found between patients and healthy controls (P=0.060).

TCR beta VDJ combination and CDR3 sequence profiling used genomic DNA as the template. An Illumina HiSeq 2000 was the platform used for TCR repertoire sequencing. The paper's data handling went like this. Repertoire assessment relied on Simpson's diversity index, CDR3 size and DJ length profiles, and TRBV/TRBJ rearrangement plots. The most abundant DNA sequence in the deep sequencing data was taken as the immunodominant clone. CDR3 amino acid sequences were screened for sharing across subjects and were compared with published repertoires and the VDJdb database. In TCRdb, the public reads were trimmed at Q25 with fastp and aligned with MiXCR, with productive beta chains retained. Each entry is one CDR3 protein sequence, shown with its most common DNA and genes. In this record, the V and J calls reflect TCRdb's handling and not the investigators' own analysis. Within this sample are over 200,000 distinct CDR3 sequences, with over 55% of them counted one time only. The ten largest clones add up to about 29% of the sample.

TCR repertoires of sorted CD4+ and CD8+ blood T cells from severe aplastic anemia patients and healthy subjects were deep-sequenced in the study. Ficoll-Paque density gradient centrifugation was used to isolate peripheral blood mononuclear cells. CD4+ and CD8+ T cells were sorted by FACS or magnetic beads before DNA extraction. A note on this clonotype: This clone's antigen is unknown. Per-nucleotide qualities are absent, and no much larger clonotype sits a single base away.

Sequencing input: sorted CD4+, CD8+, or CD8+CD57+ T cells (not recorded which) from PBMCs. This chain is built from TRBV15 and TRBJ2-5; TRBD1 is a weak D gene call, 6 bases matching. This TCR came from a human donor in good health. The CDR3 protein: CATSRGRLGQGRETQYF. The DNA is TGTGCCACCAGCAGAGGCAGACTCGGTCAGGGGCGAGAGACCCAGTACTTC.